This TCR beta chain comes out of a study of blood T cell repertoires in COVID-19. Whole-study context: The origin of the acute and convalescent COVID-19 samples was the United States, Italy and Spain. From T cells, B-cell-depleted T cells, or PBMCs came the material, which was cDNA or gDNA.

The V and J ends lost 5 bases and 5 bases, in that order; junction bases with no gene match: 5. The V gene's germline CDR1 is MDHEN and CDR2 SYDVKM. This CDR3 region has 15 residues. In the study's own analysis: Amplified reference gene primers provided the basis for estimating nucleated cell counts. Produced via immunoSEQ multiplex PCR; TCRdb's table is partial and in-frame only. For V, J and clone size, that table is used; D and trimming come from the DNA. The table includes hundreds of thousands of clones, about 82% detected once. Seattle enrolled patients during active infection and tracked them longitudinally.

This receptor was identified in a woman older than 75 with COVID-19, enrolled during active disease. The chain is built from TRBV28 and TRBJ1-4, with 10 bases aligning to TRBD1. The sample comprised peripheral blood. The CDR3 spells CASSPPGQGNEKLFF. CDR3 nucleotide sequence: TGTGCCAGCAGTCCCCCGGGACAGGGGAATGAAAAACTGTTTTTT.